These T cell receptor beta chains were read from a single sample in a study of blood T cell repertoires in COVID-19. Sequencing was performed with immunoSEQ multiplex PCR; in TCRdb, only in-frame clones are kept and a portion is missing. Of some 100,000 clones listed, 75% to 90% are singletons. Sequencing was done on a sample of peripheral blood. These receptor sequences come from a woman in her seventies with acute or convalescent COVID-19. The CDR3 runs from the conserved cysteine through the conserved F or W.

J gene	V gene	CDR3 length	CDR3 protein
TRBJ1-5	TRBV6-5	11	CASRSNQPQHF
TRBJ1-5	TRBV21-1	14	CASSTSGVRQPQHF
TRBJ2-4	TRBV30	14	CAWSGLAVRNIQYF
TRBJ2-5	TRBV12-3/TRBV12-4	13	CASRTSGSETQYF
TRBJ2-2	TRBV7-9	12	CASGGQAGELFF
TRBJ1-5	TRBV3-1/TRBV3-2	15	CASSKGQGRGQPQHF
TRBJ2-2	TRBV27	16	CASTTSRGRILGELFF
TRBJ1-5	TRBV18	14	CASSPTGGNQPQHF
TRBJ1-1	TRBV3-1/TRBV3-2	13	CASSPHFSSEAFF
TRBJ2-5	TRBV20-1	12	CSASRGSETQYF
TRBJ2-2	TRBV6-4	15	CASKRDPGGAGELFF
TRBJ1-2	TRBV6-1	15	CASSEDPGGNYGYTF
TRBJ1-1	TRBV7-8	17	CASSSLLTGTTYTEAFF
TRBJ2-2	TRBV5-1	16	CASSLAGGLDTGELFF
TRBJ2-1	TRBV11-3	16	CASSYSGTSGNNEQFF
TRBJ2-1	TRBV11-2	14	CASGPGLAFNEQFF
TRBJ1-2	TRBV6-2/TRBV6-3	13	CASSIVRERGYTF
TRBJ1-1	TRBV2	12	CASSTPYGEAFF
TRBJ2-5	TRBV5-1	15	CASSYEPGQEKTQYF
TRBJ2-1	TRBV3-1/TRBV3-2	14	CASSQGLRGNEQFF
TRBJ2-5	TRBV19	16	CASSIGRGTAEETQYF
TRBJ1-5	TRBV12-3/TRBV12-4	13	CASSQGLRQPQHF
TRBJ2-3	TRBV27	16	CASRPRVAGASDTQYF
TRBJ1-1	TRBV11-3	13	CASSVRPNTEAFF
TRBJ1-4	TRBV10-3	14	CAISAGGTNEKLFF
TRBJ2-5	TRBV9	14	CASSPGGSGETQYF
TRBJ2-1	TRBV28	16	CASSLRPPGQNNEQFF
TRBJ2-2	TRBV5-4	17	CASSPGGGGPLHRELFF
TRBJ2-6	TRBV27	16	CASSLSFGAGANVLTF
TRBJ2-7	TRBV11-2	14	CASSPTAGAGEQYF
TRBJ2-1	TRBV6-1	15	CASSDDPSSYNEQFF
TRBJ2-1	TRBV19	15	CASSITGVRGNEQFF
TRBJ1-4	TRBV7-9	15	CASSLGEAEGEKLFF
TRBJ1-3	TRBV12-3/TRBV12-4	13	CASRPGSGNTIYF
TRBJ1-6	TRBV11-2	14	CASSQIGGNSPLHF
TRBJ1-6	TRBV5-1	15	CASSLDGQLNSPLHF
TRBJ2-2	TRBV18	15	CASSPGRSNTGELFF
TRBJ1-2	TRBV5-4	14	CASSLVGAIYGYTF
TRBJ1-4	TRBV14	16	CASSLWGGTPGEKLFF
TRBJ1-3	TRBV6-5	15	CASSYTDRAGNTIYF
TRBJ2-7	TRBV2	13	CASSPTGGPEQYF
TRBJ2-3	TRBV15	14	CATSRGQGPDTQYF
TRBJ2-1	TRBV5-4	19	CASSTGTSGGAWSYNEQFF
TRBJ2-5	TRBV4-1	15	CASSLIGLAKETQYF
TRBJ2-2	TRBV5-1	14	CASSLLAGTGELFF
TRBJ1-5	TRBV18	17	CASSPSTGNPSNQPQHF
TRBJ2-1	TRBV6-4	14	CASKQGAWANEQFF
TRBJ1-1	TRBV5-4	11	CASSINTEAFF
TRBJ1-4	TRBV27	14	CASSNRGGNEKLFF